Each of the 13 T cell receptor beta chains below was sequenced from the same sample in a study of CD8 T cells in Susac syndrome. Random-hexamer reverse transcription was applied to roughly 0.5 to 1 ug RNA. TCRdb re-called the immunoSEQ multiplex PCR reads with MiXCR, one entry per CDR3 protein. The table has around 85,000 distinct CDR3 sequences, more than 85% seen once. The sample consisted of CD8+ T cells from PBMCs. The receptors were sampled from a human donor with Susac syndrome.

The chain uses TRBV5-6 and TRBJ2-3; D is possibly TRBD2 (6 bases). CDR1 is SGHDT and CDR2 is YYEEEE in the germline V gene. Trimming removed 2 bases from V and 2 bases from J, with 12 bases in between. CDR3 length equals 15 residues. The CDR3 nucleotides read TGTGCCAGCAGCTTTGGGGTAGCGGACACAGATACGCAGTATTTT. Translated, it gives CASSFGVADTDTQYF.

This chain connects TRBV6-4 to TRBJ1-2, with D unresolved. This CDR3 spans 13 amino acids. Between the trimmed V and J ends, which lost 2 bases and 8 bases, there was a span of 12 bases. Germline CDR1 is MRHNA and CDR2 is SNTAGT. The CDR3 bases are TGTGCCAGCAGTGACACCGAGTCAAACGGCTACACCTTC. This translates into CASSDTESNGYTF.

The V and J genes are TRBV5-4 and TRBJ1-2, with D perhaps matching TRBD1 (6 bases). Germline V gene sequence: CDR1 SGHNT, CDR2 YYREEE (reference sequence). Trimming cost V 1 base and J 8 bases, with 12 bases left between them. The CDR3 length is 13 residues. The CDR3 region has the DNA TGTGCCAGCAGCTTGATGGAGGGGGACGGCTACACCTTC. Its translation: CASSLMEGDGYTF.

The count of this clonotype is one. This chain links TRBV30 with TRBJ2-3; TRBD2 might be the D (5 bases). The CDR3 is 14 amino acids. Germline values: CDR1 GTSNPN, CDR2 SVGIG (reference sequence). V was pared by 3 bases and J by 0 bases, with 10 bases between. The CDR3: CAWRSGTSTDTQYF. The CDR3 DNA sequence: TGTGCCTGGAGGTCGGGAACTAGCACAGATACGCAGTATTTT. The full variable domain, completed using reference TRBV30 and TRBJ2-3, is SQTIHQWPATLVQPVGSPLSLECTVEGTSNPNLYWYRQAAGRGLQLLFYSVGIGQISSEVPQNLSASRPQDRQFILSSKKLLLSDSGFYLCAWRSGTSTDTQYFGPGTRLTVL.

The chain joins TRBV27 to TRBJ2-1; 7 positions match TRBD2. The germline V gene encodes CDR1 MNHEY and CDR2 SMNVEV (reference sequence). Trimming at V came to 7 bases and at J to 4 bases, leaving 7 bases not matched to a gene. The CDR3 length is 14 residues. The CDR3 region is CASTKAGLYNEQFF. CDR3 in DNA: TGTGCCAGCACCAAAGCGGGACTATACAATGAGCAGTTCTTC.

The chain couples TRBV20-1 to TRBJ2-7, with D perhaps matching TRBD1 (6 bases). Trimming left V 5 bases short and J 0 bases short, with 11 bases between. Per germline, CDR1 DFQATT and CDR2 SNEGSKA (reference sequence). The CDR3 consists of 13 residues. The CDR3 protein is CSADRDTSYEQYF. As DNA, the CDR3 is TGCAGTGCTGACCGGGACACCTCCTACGAGCAGTACTTC.

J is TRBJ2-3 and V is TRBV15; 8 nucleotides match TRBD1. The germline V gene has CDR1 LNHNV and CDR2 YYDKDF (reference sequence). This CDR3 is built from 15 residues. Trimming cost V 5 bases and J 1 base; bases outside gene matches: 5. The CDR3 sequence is CATSPTGGGTDTQYF. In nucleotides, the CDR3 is TGTGCCACCAGCCCAACAGGGGGAGGCACAGATACGCAGTATTTT.

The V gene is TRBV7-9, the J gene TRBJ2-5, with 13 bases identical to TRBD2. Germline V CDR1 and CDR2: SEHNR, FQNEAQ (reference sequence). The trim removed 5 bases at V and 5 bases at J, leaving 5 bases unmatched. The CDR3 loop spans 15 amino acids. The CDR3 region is CASSLRTSGSETQYF. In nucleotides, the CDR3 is TGTGCCAGCAGCCTCCGGACTAGCGGGAGTGAGACCCAGTACTTC.

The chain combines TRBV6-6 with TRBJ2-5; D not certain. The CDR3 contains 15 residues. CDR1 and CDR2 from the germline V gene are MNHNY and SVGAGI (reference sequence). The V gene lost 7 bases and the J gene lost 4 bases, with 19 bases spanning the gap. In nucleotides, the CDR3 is TGTGCCAGCATCCCACAGCCCCGGATAGGAGAGACCCAGTACTTC. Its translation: CASIPQPRIGETQYF.

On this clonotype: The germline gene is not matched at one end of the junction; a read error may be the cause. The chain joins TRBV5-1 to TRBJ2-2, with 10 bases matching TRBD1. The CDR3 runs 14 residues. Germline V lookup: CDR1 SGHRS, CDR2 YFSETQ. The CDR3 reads CASSLIGTGASKVF. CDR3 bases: TGCGCCAGCAGCTTGATCGGGACAGGGGCATCCAAGGTTTTT.

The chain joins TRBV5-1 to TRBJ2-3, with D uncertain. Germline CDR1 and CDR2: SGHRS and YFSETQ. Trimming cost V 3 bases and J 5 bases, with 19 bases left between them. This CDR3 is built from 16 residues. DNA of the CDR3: TGCGCCAGCAGCTCTGAAGGACGGCCTATTTTAGATACGCAGTATTTT. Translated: CASSSEGRPILDTQYF. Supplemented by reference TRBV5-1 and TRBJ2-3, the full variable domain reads KAGVTQTPRYLIKTRGQQVTLSCSPISGHRSVSWYQQTPGQGLQFLFEYFSETQRNKGNFPGRFSGRQFSNSRSEMNVSTLELGDSALYLCASSSEGRPILDTQYFGPGTRLTVL.

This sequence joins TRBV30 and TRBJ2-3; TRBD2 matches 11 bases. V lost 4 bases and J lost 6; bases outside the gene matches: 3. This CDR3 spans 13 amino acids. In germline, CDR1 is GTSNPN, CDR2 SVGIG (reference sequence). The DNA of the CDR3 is TGTGCCTGGAATAGCGGGAGGGGTGATACGCAGTATTTT. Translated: CAWNSGRGDTQYF.

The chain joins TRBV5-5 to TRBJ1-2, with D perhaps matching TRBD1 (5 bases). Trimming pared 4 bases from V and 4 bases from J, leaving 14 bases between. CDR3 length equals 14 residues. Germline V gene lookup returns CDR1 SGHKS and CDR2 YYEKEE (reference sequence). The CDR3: CASSPDTGGYGYTF. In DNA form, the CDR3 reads TGTGCCAGCAGCCCCGACACCGGGGGCTATGGCTACACCTTC.